This T cell receptor (beta chain) appears in the sequencing data of a study of beta chain features in type 1 diabetes. The CDR3 consists of 14 residues. After removal of 2 bases from V and 4 bases from J, the junction contained 7 bases not matched to a gene. Germline CDR1 reads GTSNPN; CDR2 reads SVGIG (reference sequence). Every isolated RNA sample was fully reverse transcribed, so sequencing captured expressed TCRB transcripts. Produced via immunoSEQ multiplex PCR; TCRdb's table is partial and in-frame only. This table has 150,000 to 200,000 clones, less than 15% appearing once. This sequence originates from a woman under 30 in good health. The chain carries TRBV30 and TRBJ1-2; 7 positions agree with TRBD1. The sample taken for sequencing was central memory CD4+ T cells from blood. The CDR3: CAWSIASGGYGYTF. CDR3 nucleotide sequence: TGTGCCTGGAGTATCGCGTCAGGGGGCTATGGCTACACCTTC.